What follows are 32 T cell receptor beta chains derived from one specimen sequenced in a study of blood T cell repertoires in COVID-19. The method was immunoSEQ multiplex PCR; TCRdb's version includes in-frame clones alone and lacks a portion of them. The sample includes 350,000 to 450,000 clones, 87% of them seen just once. The source material was peripheral blood. The receptors were sampled from a woman aged 55-70 years with COVID-19, enrolled during active disease.

CDR3 in amino acids: CASSFGSSMRETQYF. CDR3 nucleotide sequence: TGCGCCAGCAGCTTCGGGTCGTCTATGAGGGAGACCCAGTACTTC. This chain joins TRBV5-1 and TRBJ2-5, with no clear D. V was cut by 2 bases and J by 5 bases, with 16 bases left in between. The CDR3 is made up of 15 amino acids. Germline assignment: CDR1 SGHRS and CDR2 YFSETQ.

This clone came up once. The chain combines TRBV7-3 with TRBJ1-3; 7 bases align to TRBD1. Looked up from germline, CDR1 is SGHTA and CDR2 is FQGTGA. V trimming: 8 bases; J trimming: 2 bases; junction bases outside the gene matches: 9. The CDR3 spans 15 residues. Here the CDR3 DNA reads TGTGCCAGCCAAAAACGAGGGGGCCCTGGAAACACCATATATTTT. Translating it yields CASQKRGGPGNTIYF.

This clone was recorded a few times. V gene TRBV6-6 combines with J gene TRBJ2-7; 12 bases line up with TRBD2. V was pared by 5 bases and J by 0 bases, with 14 bases of the junction left unmatched. Germline loops: CDR1 MNHNY, CDR2 SVGAGI (reference sequence). The CDR3 spans 19 residues. In DNA form, the CDR3 reads TGTGCCAGCAGTCTTACCGGACTAGCGGGAATGAAAGACTCCTACGAGCAGTACTTC. Its protein is CASSLTGLAGMKDSYEQYF.

V and J are TRBV7-2 and TRBJ1-2; weak D call: TRBD1 (5 bases). This CDR3 is 17 amino acids long. CDR1 and CDR2 from the germline V gene are SGHTA and FQGNSA. V lost 0 bases to trimming and J lost 6 bases, with 20 bases between them. The CDR3 protein is CASSLALSTQGKDGYTF. In DNA, the CDR3 is TGTGCCAGCAGCTTAGCTCTATCTACTCAGGGCAAGGATGGCTACACCTTC.

The gene calls are TRBV9 and TRBJ2-5, with 8 bases matching TRBD2. CDR1 and CDR2 (germline): SGDLS, YYNGEE. This CDR3 is 17 amino acids long. V was clipped by 4 bases and J by 1 base; unmatched bases: 12. The DNA for the CDR3 is TGTGCCAGCAGCACCTCACCGGGACTAGTGCTCCAAGAGACCCAGTACTTC. This encodes CASSTSPGLVLQETQYF. Drawing the rest from reference TRBV9 and TRBJ2-5, the complete variable domain is DSGVTQTPKHLITATGQRVTLRCSPRSGDLSVYWYQQSLDQGLQFLIQYYNGEERAKGNILERFSAQQFPDLHSELNLSSLELGDSALYFCASSTSPGLVLQETQYFGPGTRLLVL.

The chain joins TRBV15 to TRBJ2-1; D might be TRBD1 (5 bases). The CDR3 is made up of 14 amino acids. The V end lost 9 bases, the J end lost 1 base, and 13 bases lay between the germline ends. Germline loops: CDR1 LNHNV, CDR2 YYDKDF (reference sequence). Written as DNA, the CDR3 is TGTGCCACAAGAGCAGGACAATCCTACAATGAGCAGTTCTTC. Translating it yields CATRAGQSYNEQFF.

This chain links TRBV9 with TRBJ1-1; possible D gene TRBD1, 6 bases. The CDR3 is 14 residues long. Germline CDR1 reads SGDLS; CDR2 reads YYNGEE. Trimming left V 4 bases short and J 4 bases short, with 14 bases between. The CDR3 protein is CASSPGGGVTEAFF. The CDR3 DNA reads TGTGCCAGCAGCCCGGGGGGGGGCGTCACTGAAGCTTTCTTT.

This clone was seen a few times. The V gene is TRBV19, the J gene TRBJ1-5; D is unresolved. V dropped 8 bases and J dropped 0 bases, with 14 bases sitting between them. This CDR3 has 15 amino acids. The germline CDR1 and CDR2 sequences are LNHDA and SQIVND (reference sequence). CDR3 loop: CASERAEYSNQPQHF. In DNA, the CDR3 is TGTGCCAGTGAGAGGGCAGAATATAGCAATCAGCCCCAGCATTTT.

This clone showed up just a few times. The J gene is TRBJ1-2, the V gene TRBV6-5; D gene ambiguous. The CDR3 has 14 amino acids. Trimming removed 8 bases from V and 7 bases from J, with 20 bases in between. Looked up from germline, CDR1 is MNHEY and CDR2 is SVGAGI. The CDR3 DNA reads as TGTGCCAGCTATGCTGGGAGGGCCAGAGGTGGCTACACCTTC. Its protein is CASYAGRARGGYTF.

V is TRBV11-2 and J is TRBJ1-4; a possible D gene is TRBD1 (6 bases). Germline-derived CDR1 and CDR2 are SGHAT and FQNNGV. V gave up 2 bases and J gave up 6 bases, with 16 bases separating them. The CDR3 is 16 residues long. The CDR3 sequence is CASSLISGTSDEKLFF. The CDR3 region has the DNA TGTGCCAGCAGCTTAATTTCCGGGACATCGGATGAAAAACTGTTTTTT.

The chain has TRBV6-5 and TRBJ2-7; 8 bases map to TRBD1. This CDR3 comprises 15 residues. The V and J ends lost 6 bases and 2 bases, in that order; junction bases with no gene match: 9. Germline CDR1 reads MNHEY; CDR2 reads SVGAGI. The DNA of the CDR3 is TGTGCCAGCAGACTCACAGGGGGATGGGCCTACGAGCAGTACTTC. Amino acid sequence: CASRLTGGWAYEQYF.

The chain carries TRBV5-6 and TRBJ1-2, with 9 bases fitting TRBD1. Trimming cost V 7 bases and J 4 bases; bases outside gene matches: 14. The CDR3 runs 16 residues. Per germline, CDR1 SGHDT and CDR2 YYEEEE. The CDR3 loop is CASHRYRQGGIYGYTF. CDR3 nucleotides: TGTGCCAGCCACAGGTATAGACAGGGGGGGATCTATGGCTACACCTTC.

CDR3 sequence (DNA): TGTGCCAGCAGCCAACCGACAGGGGGCGGCTACACCTTC. It encodes CASSQPTGGGYTF. The chain combines TRBV3-1 (or the pseudogene TRBV3-2) with TRBJ1-2; 10 bases are a match to TRBD1. Trimming cost V 2 bases and J 8 bases; bases outside gene matches: 2. CDR3 length: 13 residues. CDR1 is LGHDT and CDR2 is YNNKEL in the germline V gene (reference sequence).

J is TRBJ2-4 and V is TRBV4-1, with 7 nucleotides matching TRBD2. CDR1 and CDR2 from the germline V gene are MGHRA and YSYEKL. The CDR3 runs to 15 residues. V was pared by 5 bases and J by 3 bases, with 7 bases of the junction left unmatched. The CDR3 region has the DNA TGCGCCAGCAGCGACGTTGGGGGGGACAAAAACATTCAGTACTTC. Protein: CASSDVGGDKNIQYF.

This clone was counted a few times. V is TRBV14 and J is TRBJ1-2; 7 bases agree with TRBD1. The germline CDR1 and CDR2 sequences are SGHDN and FVKESK. V lost 4 bases to trimming and J lost 7 bases; unmatched junction nucleotides: 12. The CDR3 spans 15 residues. The CDR3 bases are TGTGCCAGCAGCCGGGGACAGTTGGCAATTAGTGGCTACACCTTC. Its protein is CASSRGQLAISGYTF. The whole variable domain, remainder taken from reference TRBV14 and TRBJ1-2, is EAGVTQFPSHSVIEKGQTVTLRCDPISGHDNLYWYRRVMGKEIKFLLHFVKESKQDESGMPNNRFLAERTGGTYSTLKVQPAELEDSGVYFCASSRGQLAISGYTFGSGTRLTVV.

The chain uses TRBV6-5 and TRBJ2-7; maybe TRBD1 (5 bases). CDR1 is MNHEY, CDR2 SVGAGI, per germline. V was trimmed by 11 bases and J by 6 bases, leaving 20 bases between them. The CDR3 runs to 13 residues. As DNA, the CDR3 is TGTGCCGGGGCCGAGACAGCCGTCTCCGAGCAGTACTTC. Its protein is CAGAETAVSEQYF.

This clone has just a few counts. This sequence joins TRBV24-1 and TRBJ2-1, with TRBD2 identical over 7 bases. V shed 2 bases and J 0 bases; nucleotides not matched to a gene: 3. Looked up from germline, CDR1 is KGHDR and CDR2 is SFDVKD. The length of the CDR3 is 16 residues. CDR3 loop: CATSDSAGDSYNEQFF. CDR3 bases: TGTGCCACCAGTGATTCTGCGGGGGACTCCTACAATGAGCAGTTCTTC.

The J gene is TRBJ1-6, the V gene TRBV5-1; 7 bases align to TRBD1. J was trimmed by 3 bases and V by 4 bases; bases with no gene match: 13. In germline, CDR1 is SGHRS, CDR2 YFSETQ. CDR3 size: 18 residues. The CDR3 here is CASSLEPQGTGYNSPLHF. CDR3 in DNA: TGCGCCAGCAGCCTTGAACCACAGGGGACTGGCTATAATTCACCCCTCCACTTT.

This chain connects TRBV11-2 to TRBJ2-5; 12 nucleotides agree with TRBD2. Germline V gene data show CDR1 as SGHAT and CDR2 as FQNNGV. The CDR3 has 16 residues. Losses at the gene ends were 5 bases for V and 5 bases for J; bases not matched to a gene: 9. CDR3 sequence: CASSPQTSGGIETQYF. The CDR3, as DNA: TGTGCCAGCAGCCCTCAGACTAGCGGGGGAATCGAGACCCAGTACTTC.

V is TRBV12-3 or TRBV12-4 and J is TRBJ2-5; D is perhaps TRBD2 (5 bases). CDR3 length: 12 residues. V was trimmed by 4 bases and J by 12 bases, leaving 15 bases between them. The CDR3 coding sequence is TGTGCCAGCAGTTCATTTACAGACGGGGAGTACTTC. Amino acids: CASSSFTDGEYF.

V gene TRBV5-1 combines with J gene TRBJ1-1, with D unclear. Per the germline V gene, CDR1 is SGHRS and CDR2 is YFSETQ. This CDR3 comprises 14 residues. Trimming shortened V by 4 bases and J by 6 bases, and 16 bases separated the two germline ends. CDR3 DNA: TGCGCCAGCAGCCCTCTTACGGTGGGCGCTGAAGCTTTCTTT. Residues: CASSPLTVGAEAFF.

The chain is built from TRBV9 and TRBJ2-1; D may be TRBD2 (6 bases). V dropped 4 bases and J dropped 5 bases, with 22 bases sitting between them. This CDR3 is built from 17 residues. Germline values: CDR1 SGDLS, CDR2 YYNGEE. The DNA of the CDR3 is TGTGCCAGCAGCCCCCCCCGGAGGGGCAGGCCGAACAATGAGCAGTTCTTC. As protein: CASSPPRRGRPNNEQFF.

J is TRBJ2-1 and V is TRBV5-4, with D maybe TRBD1 (5 bases). CDR1 is SGHNT and CDR2 is YYREEE in the germline V gene (reference sequence). Trimming left V 4 bases short and J 0 bases short, with 11 bases between. The CDR3 totals 15 residues. CDR3 amino acids: CASSVTGSSYNEQFF. The CDR3 region has the DNA TGTGCCAGCAGCGTAACAGGTAGCTCCTACAATGAGCAGTTCTTC.

The J gene is TRBJ1-6, the V gene TRBV12-3 or TRBV12-4; D might be TRBD1 (5 bases). V lost 8 bases and J 7 bases, leaving 9 bases between the germline ends. The CDR3 is 12 residues long. The CDR3 nucleotides read TGTGCCAGCCGGCAGGGAAATTCACCCCTCCACTTT. It specifies CASRQGNSPLHF.

This chain uses TRBV19 with TRBJ2-2, with 8 bases aligning to TRBD1. The CDR3 loop spans 14 amino acids. The V and J ends lost 5 bases and 5 bases, in that order; junction bases with no gene match: 4. CDR1 is LNHDA and CDR2 is SQIVND in the germline V gene (reference sequence). The CDR3 coding sequence is TGTGCCAGTAGTGGGTACAGGGGGACCGGGGAGCTGTTTTTT. Its protein is CASSGYRGTGELFF. Full variable domain (missing parts from reference TRBV19 and TRBJ2-2): DGGITQSPKYLFRKEGQNVTLSCEQNLNHDAMYWYRQDPGQGLRLIYYSQIVNDFQKGDIAEGYSVSREKKESFPLTVTSAQKNPTAFYLCASSGYRGTGELFFGEGSRLTVL.

The chain is built from TRBV5-1 and TRBJ1-1; no firm D call. The CDR3 length is 14 residues. The V gene lost 4 bases and the J gene lost 5 bases, with 15 bases spanning the gap. CDR1 is SGHRS and CDR2 is YFSETQ in the germline V gene. CDR3 amino acids: CASSLDPLRTEAFF. The CDR3 DNA sequence: TGCGCCAGCAGCCTAGATCCCTTGAGGACTGAAGCTTTCTTT.

The chain couples TRBV7-2 to TRBJ2-1; D possibly corresponds to TRBD1 (6 bases). Between the trimmed V and J ends, which lost 5 bases and 0 bases, there was a span of 11 bases. The CDR3 contains 15 residues. Per the germline V gene, CDR1 is SGHTA and CDR2 is FQGNSA. This chain's CDR3 is CASSRDTSSYNEQFF. The CDR3 DNA reads as TGTGCCAGCAGCAGGGACACGAGCTCCTACAATGAGCAGTTCTTC.

The chain combines TRBV6-5 with TRBJ2-3; D gene unclear. V dropped 10 bases and J dropped 0 bases, with 14 bases sitting between them. The V gene's germline CDR1 is MNHEY and CDR2 SVGAGI. The CDR3 runs to 14 residues. DNA of the CDR3: TGTGCCAACTCCGAGGCTAGGAGCACAGATACGCAGTATTTT. It translates to CANSEARSTDTQYF.

This chain links TRBV23-1 with TRBJ1-6; possibly TRBD1 for D (6 bases). TRBV23-1 has ORF status, its function being uncertain. V lost 8 bases and J 0 bases, leaving 14 bases between the germline ends. The CDR3 has 16 amino acids. CDR3 residues: CASGKRDTSYNSPLHF. DNA of the CDR3: TGCGCCAGCGGAAAGCGGGACACCTCCTATAATTCACCCCTCCACTTT.

The rearrangement uses TRBV11-2 and TRBJ2-3; D not resolved. Trimming took off 1 base at V and 6 bases at J, with 5 bases between the two ends. CDR1 and CDR2 (germline): SGHAT, FQNNGV. The CDR3 contains 12 residues. Here the CDR3 reads CASSLGQDTQYF. DNA for the CDR3: TGTGCCAGCAGCTTAGGCCAGGATACGCAGTATTTT.

The sample holds one count of this clone. This sequence joins TRBV2 and TRBJ2-2; 7 bases match TRBD1. In germline, CDR1 is SNHLY, CDR2 FYNNEI. Losses at the gene ends were 9 bases for V and 6 bases for J; bases not matched to a gene: 10. This CDR3 is built from 14 residues. The CDR3 DNA reads as TGTGCCAGTGGAGACAGGGAGTATCCCGGGGAGCTGTTTTTT. It is translated as CASGDREYPGELFF.

This sequence joins TRBV19 and TRBJ2-7, with 7 bases matching TRBD1. V shed 1 base and J 3 bases; nucleotides not matched to a gene: 3. Germline-derived CDR1 and CDR2 are LNHDA and SQIVND (reference sequence). The CDR3 is 14 amino acids. This CDR3 is CASSIAGQDYEQYF. The CDR3 nucleotides read TGTGCCAGTAGTATAGCCGGACAGGACTACGAGCAGTACTTC.